This T cell receptor beta chain was sequenced in a study of CD8+ T cells in alopecia areata. Turning to the study itself: Patients in the treated group were given tofacitinib by mouth, 5 to 10 mg twice a day.

Findings and limits, study-wide: Sequence data from scalp samples additionally include resident alphabeta T cells of normal skin.

Sequencing used cDNA as its template, made by extracting RNA and reverse transcribing it. Some clones are missing from TCRdb's copy, which holds only in-frame ones; the method was immunoSEQ multiplex PCR. This sample has some 95,000 clones, with under 45% found just once. Peripheral blood and lesional scalp punch biopsies came from alopecia areata patients. As concerns this clone: Its antigen is undetermined.

The CDR3 totals 16 residues. Losses at the gene ends were 4 bases for V and 3 bases for J; bases not matched to a gene: 7. CDR1 and CDR2 from the germline V gene are SGDLS and YYNGEE. The chain is built from TRBV9 and TRBJ2-3; TRBD2 aligns across 11 bases. The sample consisted of CD4+ T cells sorted from blood. This TCR was sampled from a human donor with alopecia areata. The CDR3 coding sequence is TGTGCCAGCAGCTTACTAGCGGGAGTTAGGACAGATACGCAGTATTTT. Its protein product is CASSLLAGVRTDTQYF.